This T cell receptor (beta chain) is from a study of blood T cell repertoires in COVID-19. Study-wide context: Sites in the United States, Italy and Spain provided acute and convalescent COVID-19 samples.

The Seattle patients, enrolled during active infection, were followed longitudinally. The repertoire was sequenced with immunoSEQ multiplex PCR; TCRdb's copy has only in-frame clones and lacks some. The sample has 300,000 to 400,000 clones; over 80% are singletons. The CDR3 consists of 16 residues. Germline V gene data show CDR1 as LGHDT and CDR2 as YNNKEL (reference sequence). With 10 bases clipped from V and 2 bases from J, the junction kept 17 bases outside the gene matches. This chain uses TRBV3-1 (or the pseudogene TRBV3-2) with TRBJ2-7; 7 bases align to TRBD1. Material: peripheral blood. The TCR sequence derives from a woman in her 50s with COVID-19, enrolled during active disease. The chain's CDR3 is CATSRASGGKPYEQYF. The CDR3 region has the DNA TGTGCCACATCACGCGCATCAGGGGGAAAGCCCTACGAGCAGTACTTC.